The rows below give T cell receptor beta chains drawn from one sample of a study of blood T cells in healthy people across ages. TCRdb ran MiXCR on the 5' RACE reads and lists one entry per CDR3 protein. Of roughly 930,000 distinct CDR3 sequences in the sample, around 46% were seen once. Sequenced input: blood. The source of these receptors is a man aged 25-40 years in good health. Each CDR3 is given with its conserved first and last residue.

CDR3 | J | V | length
CASSPTGGGLYEQYF | TRBJ2-7 | TRBV28 | 15
CASSVIQEYNEQFF | TRBJ2-1 | TRBV6-1 | 14
CASSPRQGGREETQYF | . | TRBV5-1 | 16
CASSVEGQGYGGQNYGYTF | TRBJ1-2 | TRBV9 | 19
CASSGTGTDTQYF | TRBJ2-3 | TRBV5-1 | 13
CASSFTGGDQPQHF | TRBJ1-5 | TRBV5-1 | 14
CAISPQGGRSSYNEQFF | TRBJ2-1 | TRBV10-3 | 17
CSASWGRVLYDEQFF | TRBJ2-1 | TRBV20-1 | 15
CASSQDSLSGGRQETQYF | . | TRBV3-1 | 18
CAIRDVAYEQYF | TRBJ2-7 | TRBV10-3 | 12
CASSLGVVYGYTF | TRBJ1-2 | TRBV7-2 | 13
CASSLVGTGGYNEQFF | TRBJ2-1 | TRBV7-9 | 16
CAGSRGTGGQETQYF | TRBJ2-5 | TRBV3-1 | 15
CASTGEDYEQYF | TRBJ2-7 | TRBV6-6 | 12
CASSQVSTSDSDTQYF | TRBJ2-3 | TRBV4-2 | 16
CASSQDRGGGYEQYF | TRBJ2-7 | TRBV4-1 | 15
CASSRVQRNTEAFF | TRBJ1-1 | TRBV6-1 | 14
CASRLGQRQETQYF | TRBJ2-5 | TRBV7-9 | 14
CASSVGSAQETQYF | TRBJ2-5 | TRBV9 | 14
CASSLVAGYETQYF | TRBJ2-5 | TRBV7-2 | 14
CASSYSRADTDTQYF | TRBJ2-3 | TRBV6-5 | 15
CASSLSGIRGEKLFF | TRBJ1-4 | TRBV5-1 | 15
CSARDRGHETQYF | TRBJ2-5 | TRBV20-1 | 13
CASSQGGSQETQYF | TRBJ2-5 | TRBV3-1 | 14
CASSSGGGFSTDTQYF | TRBJ2-3 | TRBV12-3/TRBV12-4 | 16
CASSQAGTGGANEKLFF | TRBJ1-4 | TRBV4-3 | 17
CASSSRQAYGYTF | TRBJ1-2 | TRBV18 | 13
CSVPGTNTEAFF | TRBJ1-1 | TRBV20-1 | 12
CASISPGQIANTGELFF | TRBJ2-2 | TRBV12-3/TRBV12-4 | 17
CSALRGSYEQYF | TRBJ2-7 | TRBV29-1 | 12